This T cell receptor (beta chain) was documented in a study of early T cells in non-severe SARS-CoV-2 infection. The CDR3 consists of 17 residues. Germline-derived CDR1 and CDR2 are SGHVS and FNYEAQ. V was pared by 3 bases and J by 1 base, with 6 bases of the junction left unmatched. This clonotype showed up many times. TCRdb reanalysed the 5' RACE reads using MiXCR and keeps one entry per CDR3 protein. The sample lists approximately 56,000 distinct CDR3 sequences, under 12% occurring once. This chain links TRBV7-6 with TRBJ2-3; 11 bases fit TRBD2. The clonotype originates from an adult who was a healthcare worker with PCR-confirmed SARS-CoV-2 infection or an uninfected control (not recorded which). Sequenced sample: whole blood. The CDR3 sequence is CASSFKVAGGGTDTQYF. DNA for the CDR3: TGTGCCAGCAGCTTCAAAGTAGCGGGAGGGGGCACAGATACGCAGTATTTT.